This T cell receptor beta chain was found in a study of response to subunit inactivated influenza vaccine. General study results and limits: Few additional T cells are recruited per seasonal influenza vaccination, authors suggested.

Each CDR3 protein gets one entry after TCRdb re-called the RT-PCR reads with MiXCR. The table lists roughly 700,000 distinct CDR3 sequences, around 14% of them singletons. Points on this clonotype: Its cognate antigen is unknown.

Germline CDR1 is SGDLS and CDR2 is YYNGEE. This CDR3 comprises 14 residues. V was trimmed by 0 bases and J by 7 bases, leaving 11 bases between them. The clonotype was recovered from a man in his fifties or sixties who received an inactivated influenza vaccine. This specimen was PBMCs from blood, taken 14 to 15 days before vaccination. The genes are TRBV9 and TRBJ2-1; no reliable D call. CDR3 sequence reads: CASSVGREMNEQFF. In DNA, the CDR3 is TGTGCCAGCAGCGTAGGTCGCGAGATGAATGAGCAGTTCTTC.